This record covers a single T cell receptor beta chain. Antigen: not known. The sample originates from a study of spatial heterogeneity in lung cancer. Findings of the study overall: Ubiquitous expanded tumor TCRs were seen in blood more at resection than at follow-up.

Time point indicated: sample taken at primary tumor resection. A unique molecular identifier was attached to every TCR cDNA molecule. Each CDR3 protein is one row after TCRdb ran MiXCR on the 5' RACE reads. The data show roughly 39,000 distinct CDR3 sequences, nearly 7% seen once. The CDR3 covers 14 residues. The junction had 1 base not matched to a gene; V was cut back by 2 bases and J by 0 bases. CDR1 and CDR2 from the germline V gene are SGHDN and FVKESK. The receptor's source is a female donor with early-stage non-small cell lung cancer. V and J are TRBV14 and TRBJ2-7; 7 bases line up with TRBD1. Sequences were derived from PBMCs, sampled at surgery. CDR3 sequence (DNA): TGTGCCAGCAGCCAAAGGGGGCGCTCCTACGAGCAGTACTTC. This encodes CASSQRGRSYEQYF.